The 24 T cell receptor beta chains below all came from one sample that was sequenced in a study of radiation and T cells in renal cell carcinoma. Time point here: blood 4 weeks post-SBRT, at nephrectomy. Treatment indicated: 15 Gy SBRT to primary tumor, nephrectomy 4 weeks later. Produced via immunoSEQ multiplex PCR; TCRdb's table is partial and in-frame only. In the table there are some 97,000 clones, 84% of which are singletons. Sequenced material: blood, taken from a patient whose treatment included radiotherapy and nephrectomy. The receptors were gathered from a man in his fifties or sixties with renal cell carcinoma.

The J gene is TRBJ2-2, the V gene TRBV9, with D uncertain. The CDR3 has 12 amino acids. Germline lookup yields CDR1 SGDLS and CDR2 YYNGEE. Deletions cut 0 bases from V and 5 bases from J, with 2 bases between. CDR3 residues: CASSVGTGELFF. DNA for the CDR3: TGTGCCAGCAGCGTAGGGACCGGGGAGCTGTTTTTT.

The chain joins TRBV6-5 to TRBJ2-5; possibly TRBD1 for D (5 bases). The CDR3 contains 15 residues. V lost 2 bases to trimming and J lost 5 bases, with 15 bases between them. Germline V gene lookup returns CDR1 MNHEY and CDR2 SVGAGI. CDR3 residues: CASSYLGQGWETQYF. The DNA of the CDR3 is TGTGCCAGCAGTTACCTAGGGCAGGGCTGGGAGACCCAGTACTTC.

The J gene is TRBJ2-5, the V gene TRBV2; 9 bases match TRBD2. After removal of 6 bases from V and 4 bases from J, the junction contained 12 bases not matched to a gene. The CDR3 has 16 amino acids. CDR1 is SNHLY, CDR2 FYNNEI, per germline. The CDR3 nucleotides read TGTGCCAGCAGCGGTGGTAGCGGGAGTATTGGAGAGACCCAGTACTTC. Its protein product is CASSGGSGSIGETQYF. The full variable domain, with the rest looked up from reference TRBV2 and TRBJ2-5, is EPEVTQTPSHQVTQMGQEVILRCVPISNHLYFYWYRQILGQKVEFLVSFYNNEISEKSEIFDDQFSVERPDGSNFTLKIRSTKLEDSAMYFCASSGGSGSIGETQYFGPGTRLLVL.

The J gene is TRBJ2-2, the V gene TRBV5-6, with TRBD1 identical over 8 bases. Losses at the gene ends were 1 base for V and 6 bases for J; bases not matched to a gene: 5. This CDR3 has 15 residues. Germline V gene sequence: CDR1 SGHDT, CDR2 YYEEEE. In DNA form, the CDR3 reads TGTGCCAGCAGCTTGAATCAGGGGGCTTCCGGGGAGCTGTTTTTT. It yields the protein CASSLNQGASGELFF. Filled out from reference TRBV5-6 and TRBJ2-2, the complete variable domain reads DAGVTQSPTHLIKTRGQQVTLRCSPKSGHDTVSWYQQALGQGPQFIFQYYEEEERQRGNFPDRFSGHQFPNYSSELNVNALLLGDSALYLCASSLNQGASGELFFGEGSRLTVL.

The rearrangement joins TRBV5-1 to TRBJ2-3, with unresolved D. This CDR3 is 13 amino acids long. The V end lost 3 bases, the J end lost 0 bases, and 5 bases lay between the germline ends. Per the germline V gene, CDR1 is SGHRS and CDR2 is YFSETQ. The CDR3 bases are TGCGCCAGCAGCTCCACTAGCACAGATACGCAGTATTTT. Translating it yields CASSSTSTDTQYF. The whole variable domain, filled in from reference TRBV5-1 and TRBJ2-3, reads KAGVTQTPRYLIKTRGQQVTLSCSPISGHRSVSWYQQTPGQGLQFLFEYFSETQRNKGNFPGRFSGRQFSNSRSEMNVSTLELGDSALYLCASSSTSTDTQYFGPGTRLTVL.

CDR3 in DNA: TGTGCCAGCAGACTGGGCGGGAACCTAGCCTATGGTGAGCAGTTCTTC. Protein sequence: CASRLGGNLAYGEQFF. The V call is TRBV27, the J call TRBJ2-1, with D perhaps TRBD2 (6 bases). V was pared by 6 bases and J by 9 bases, with 24 bases between. From germline, CDR1 is MNHEY and CDR2 SMNVEV (reference sequence). CDR3 length: 16 residues.

CDR3 nucleotides: TGCGCCAGCAGCTTGGGCATCCTTTGGGCGGACAGGGGGCCCGAGCAGTACTTC. It codes for CASSLGILWADRGPEQYF. The chain is built from TRBV5-1 and TRBJ2-7, with TRBD1 matching 11 bases. The junction had 14 bases not matched to a gene; V was cut back by 0 bases and J by 6 bases. Germline loops: CDR1 SGHRS, CDR2 YFSETQ. The CDR3 length is 18 residues.

The sample holds one count of this clone. The rearrangement links TRBV6-1 to TRBJ2-1, with TRBD2 identical over 9 bases. The CDR3 is 15 residues long. The trim removed 2 bases at V and 4 bases at J, leaving 3 bases unmatched. In germline, CDR1 is MNHNS, CDR2 SASEGT. This CDR3 is CASSEKTSGYNEQFF. The CDR3 bases are TGTGCCAGCAGTGAAAAGACTAGCGGATACAATGAGCAGTTCTTC.

The chain is built from TRBV5-4 and TRBJ2-7, with 9 bases aligning to TRBD2. The germline V gene has CDR1 SGHNT and CDR2 YYREEE (reference sequence). The CDR3 extends over 12 amino acids. V dropped 3 bases and J dropped 11; count of bases not matched to a gene: 6. In DNA form, the CDR3 reads TGTGCCAGCAGCTCCGGGACTAGCAACAAGTACTTC. Its protein is CASSSGTSNKYF.

The chain carries TRBV19 and TRBJ1-5, with D possibly being TRBD1 (6 bases). This CDR3 has 13 residues. Trimming stripped 4 bases from V and 7 bases from J, with 11 bases between. Germline lookup yields CDR1 LNHDA and CDR2 SQIVND (reference sequence). CDR3 sequence reads: CASSTGVYQPQHF. The CDR3 DNA is TGTGCCAGTAGTACAGGGGTATACCAGCCCCAGCATTTT.

This clone has a single count. The genes are TRBV28 and TRBJ1-5; no clear D gene. Germline V gives CDR1 MDHEN, CDR2 SYDVKM. This CDR3 has 13 residues. Trimming took off 7 bases at V and 5 bases at J, with 12 bases between the two ends. This CDR3 is CASTFRRYQPQHF. Written as DNA, the CDR3 is TGTGCCAGCACCTTTCGAAGATATCAGCCCCAGCATTTT.

The chain is built from TRBV10-3 and TRBJ1-3; a possible D gene is TRBD1 (5 bases). The CDR3 totals 12 residues. The V end lost 2 bases, the J end lost 10 bases, and 9 bases lay between the germline ends. Germline V lookup: CDR1 ENHRY, CDR2 SYGVKD. CDR3 sequence reads: CAISEAGSTIYF. CDR3 DNA: TGTGCCATCAGTGAGGCAGGGTCAACCATATATTTT.

This sequence joins TRBV29-1 and TRBJ2-7; D gene unclear. Germline V gene sequence: CDR1 SQVTM, CDR2 ANQGSEA. CDR3 size: 14 residues. The V end was cut by 6 bases, the J end by 3 bases, with 18 bases between. In DNA form, the CDR3 reads TGCAGCGTCCTACATAGGGTATCGGGCTACGAGCAGTACTTC. This sequence encodes CSVLHRVSGYEQYF.

About this clone: Within the sample, other DNA sequences also encode this same CDR3. This chain connects TRBV18 to TRBJ2-7; 12 bases map to TRBD2. V gave up 3 bases and J gave up 2 bases; unmatched junction bases: 2. CDR1 and CDR2 (germline): KGHSH, LQKENI. There are 15 residues in the CDR3. CDR3 sequence reads: CASSPGLAGTYEQYF. The CDR3 nucleotides read TGTGCCAGCTCACCCGGACTAGCGGGAACCTACGAGCAGTACTTC.

This rearrangement joins TRBV6-6 to TRBJ1-3; 8 nucleotides line up with TRBD1. The CDR3 extends over 16 amino acids. CDR1 MNHNY and CDR2 SVGAGI come from the germline V gene (reference sequence). Losses at the gene ends were 4 bases for V and 4 bases for J; bases not matched to a gene: 9. The CDR3 DNA reads as TGTGCCAGCAGTTCCCCGACAGGGGCCGGAGGAAACACCATATATTTT. This sequence encodes CASSSPTGAGGNTIYF.

The chain uses TRBV7-2 and TRBJ2-5, with D perhaps TRBD2 (7 bases). From germline, CDR1 is SGHTA and CDR2 FQGNSA. This CDR3 is built from 16 residues. Trimming removed 1 base at V and 5 bases at J, with 17 bases between. CDR3 DNA: TGTGCCAGCAGCTTAGATCGGGGAGGGGGGATGGAGACCCAGTACTTC. This codes for CASSLDRGGGMETQYF.

The chain's CDR3 is CASSQSVRHNEQFF. Here the CDR3 DNA reads TGCGCCAGCAGTCAATCGGTGAGGCACAATGAGCAGTTCTTC. This chain uses TRBV23-1 with TRBJ2-1, with D unclear. TRBV23-1 is treated as an ORF (open reading frame) with a function not yet certain. There are 14 residues in the CDR3. V was cut by 0 bases and J by 5 bases, with 8 bases left in between.

V gene TRBV15 combines with J gene TRBJ2-7, with D unresolved. The CDR3 length is 12 residues. V shed 0 bases and J shed 10 bases, with 10 bases lying between them. Germline loops: CDR1 LNHNV, CDR2 YYDKDF (reference sequence). The CDR3 bases are TGTGCCACCAGCAGAGATGGGCGGAAACAGTACTTC. Protein: CATSRDGRKQYF.

This sequence joins TRBV5-1 and TRBJ2-7; TRBD2 is a possible D gene (7 bases). The V gene's germline CDR1 is SGHRS and CDR2 YFSETQ. The CDR3 has 18 residues. The V end lost 4 bases, the J end lost 3 bases, and 26 bases lay between the germline ends. The CDR3 DNA follows: TGCGCCAGCAGCGGGGGCGCTAGCGGCTCCTCGACGCTCTACGAGCAGTACTTC. Translation: CASSGGASGSSTLYEQYF.

This rearrangement joins TRBV11-3 to TRBJ2-2; 7 bases map to TRBD2. Germline CDR1 SGHNT, CDR2 YENEEA. Germline trimming cut 3 bases from V and 6 bases from J; bases unmatched to any gene: 7. This CDR3 contains 15 residues. The CDR3 nucleotides are TGTGCCAGCAGCTTGGGCGGGAGTGGCGCCGGGGAGCTGTTTTTT. Translated, it gives CASSLGGSGAGELFF. Full variable domain (outside the CDR3, taken from reference TRBV11-3 and TRBJ2-2): EAGVVQSPRYKIIEKKQPVAFWCNPISGHNTLYWYLQNLGQGPELLIRYENEEAVDDSQLPKDRFSAERLKGVDSTLKIQPAELGDSAVYLCASSLGGSGAGELFFGEGSRLTVL.

The chain recombines TRBV25-1 with TRBJ2-3, with TRBD2 matching 8 bases. J gave up 9 bases and V 2 bases, and 10 bases lay outside the gene matches. CDR1 and CDR2 (germline): MGHDK, SYGVNS. CDR3 size: 15 residues. CDR3 residues: CASSEGAGVPGTQYF. The CDR3 DNA is TGTGCCAGCAGTGAAGGAGCGGGAGTACCGGGGACGCAGTATTTT.

The rearrangement joins TRBV6-1 to TRBJ2-6; D ambiguous. The CDR3 sequence is 14 residues long. CDR1 MNHNS and CDR2 SASEGT come from the germline V gene. V was trimmed by 7 bases and J by 8 bases, leaving 15 bases between them. The CDR3 region is CASTTVRATNVLTF. CDR3 bases: TGTGCCAGCACCACTGTCCGAGCCACCAACGTCCTGACTTTC.

V gene TRBV10-3 combines with J gene TRBJ1-3; no clear D gene. Trimming stripped 8 bases from V and 0 bases from J, with 8 bases between. The CDR3 extends over 13 amino acids. The germline V gene has CDR1 ENHRY and CDR2 SYGVKD. CDR3 sequence reads: CAIGESSGNTIYF. The CDR3 nucleotides are TGTGCCATCGGGGAAAGCTCTGGAAACACCATATATTTT.

This chain links TRBV11-2 with TRBJ2-7, with D perhaps TRBD1 or TRBD2 (5 bases each). Germline CDR1 reads SGHAT; CDR2 reads FQNNGV. CDR3 length: 15 amino acids. V lost 5 bases to trimming and J lost 0 bases, with 14 bases between them. The CDR3 protein is CASSPIVGTSYEQYF. The CDR3 DNA reads as TGTGCCAGCAGCCCAATTGTCGGGACCTCCTACGAGCAGTACTTC.